A single sample gave rise to the 15 T cell receptor beta chains below, sequenced in a study of T cell repertoires in cytomegalovirus infection. TCRdb recomputed calls from the reads with MiXCR, one row per CDR3 protein. Of under 250,000 distinct CDR3 sequences in the sample, roughly an eighth are singletons; the top ten hold approximately 1.6%. The material sequenced was PBMCs. Receptors originate from a human donor in good health (CMV status not recorded). Some clones in this sample may be carry-over from other donors' samples.

This clonotype was found many times. The rearrangement links TRBV19 to TRBJ1-1; 8 nucleotides line up with TRBD1. This CDR3 has 16 amino acids. V lost 2 bases, J lost 1 base, and 6 bases stayed unmatched. CDR1 is LNHDA and CDR2 is SQIVND in the germline V gene (reference sequence). This chain's CDR3 is CASSIRTGNKNTEAFF. DNA for the CDR3: TGTGCCAGTAGTATAAGGACAGGGAATAAGAACACTGAAGCTTTCTTT. Looking up the rest from reference TRBV19 and TRBJ1-1 gives the full variable domain: DGGITQSPKYLFRKEGQNVTLSCEQNLNHDAMYWYRQDPGQGLRLIYYSQIVNDFQKGDIAEGYSVSREKKESFPLTVTSAQKNPTAFYLCASSIRTGNKNTEAFFGQGTRLTVV.

This chain connects TRBV6-8 to TRBJ2-7, with 10 bases identical to TRBD1. Germline-derived CDR1 and CDR2 are MNHGY and SAAAGT. CDR3 length: 15 amino acids. Trimming removed 5 bases from V and 5 bases from J; junction bases left unmatched: 9. The CDR3 sequence: CASSSPGQGRHEQYF. CDR3 in DNA: TGTGCCAGCAGTAGTCCGGGACAGGGGAGGCACGAGCAGTACTTC.

This sequence joins TRBV4-3 and TRBJ1-2; maybe TRBD1 (5 bases). The CDR3 has 15 residues. V was trimmed by 0 bases and J by 6 bases, leaving 14 bases between them. Germline V gene sequence: CDR1 LGHNA, CDR2 YSLEER. CDR3: CASSQDRGFWNGYTF. The CDR3 nucleotides are TGCGCCAGCAGCCAAGATCGGGGGTTTTGGAATGGCTACACCTTC.

The chain couples TRBV29-1 to TRBJ1-1; D may be TRBD1 (5 bases). V was trimmed by 3 bases and J by 6 bases, leaving 17 bases between them. The CDR3 loop spans 14 amino acids. Germline values: CDR1 SQVTM, CDR2 ANQGSEA. CDR3 loop: CSVDPSGKPAEAFF. CDR3 coding DNA: TGCAGCGTTGACCCCTCAGGGAAGCCGGCTGAAGCTTTCTTT.

This clonotype has a handful of counts. The chain links TRBV4-3 to TRBJ2-5; 7 nucleotides line up with TRBD1. Unmatched junction bases numbered 9, after V lost 4 bases and J lost 4 bases. CDR3 length equals 15 residues. CDR1 is LGHNA, CDR2 YSLEER, per germline. The CDR3 spells CASSPDRDLIETQYF. DNA of the CDR3: TGCGCCAGCAGCCCCGACAGGGATTTGATAGAGACCCAGTACTTC.

This clonotype has a handful of counts. The J gene is TRBJ2-3, the V gene TRBV3-1; D might be TRBD1 or TRBD2, each matching 6 bases. CDR3 length: 15 amino acids. The V gene lost 0 bases and the J gene lost 4 bases, with 11 bases spanning the gap. Germline assignment: CDR1 LGHDT and CDR2 YNNKEL (reference sequence). The CDR3 reads CASSQDFRGADTQYF. As DNA, the CDR3 is TGTGCCAGCAGCCAAGATTTTAGGGGGGCAGATACGCAGTATTTT.

This clonotype has ten or more counts. V is TRBV19 and J is TRBJ1-1; 11 nucleotides match TRBD1. The CDR3 consists of 13 residues. CDR1 and CDR2 (germline): LNHDA, SQIVND (reference sequence). With 5 bases clipped from V and 8 bases from J, the junction kept 4 bases outside the gene matches. This CDR3 is CASSVGQGAEAFF. The CDR3, as DNA: TGTGCCAGTAGTGTCGGACAGGGGGCCGAAGCTTTCTTT.

This clonotype was detected many times. CDR3: CASTGGYEQYF. The CDR3 bases are TGTGCCAGCACCGGGGGCTACGAGCAGTACTTC. The V and J genes are TRBV12-3 or TRBV12-4 and TRBJ2-7, with D possibly being TRBD2 (6 bases). V lost 7 bases, J lost 3 bases, and 7 bases lay in between. The CDR3 sequence is 11 residues long.

The chain is built from TRBV19 and TRBJ2-5; perhaps TRBD2 as D (6 bases). V lost 9 bases and J lost 10, with 18 bases in between. Germline V gene data show CDR1 as LNHDA and CDR2 as SQIVND (reference sequence). The CDR3 loop spans 12 amino acids. In DNA, the CDR3 is TGTGCCAGCGGAGGGACCTTCGGGGACCAGTACTTC. Translation gives CASGGTFGDQYF.

This clonotype was recorded many times. The J gene is TRBJ2-7, the V gene TRBV20-1; a possible D gene is TRBD2 (5 bases). Trimming took off 1 base at V and 3 bases at J, with 10 bases between the two ends. The germline gives CDR1 DFQATT, CDR2 SNEGSKA (reference sequence). The CDR3 runs to 13 residues. CDR3 bases: TGCAGTGCTAGAGCCCCACGGGGCTACGAGCAGTACTTC. Its translation: CSARAPRGYEQYF.

J is TRBJ1-6 and V is TRBV7-9; no definite D call. Trimming left V 6 bases short and J 10 bases short, with 16 bases between. The CDR3 extends over 14 amino acids. In germline, CDR1 is SEHNR, CDR2 FQNEAQ (reference sequence). The CDR3 DNA follows: TGTGCCAGCAGGCCAGCCTCTCCGGGGTCACCCCTCCACTTT. Protein sequence: CASRPASPGSPLHF.

This chain links TRBV5-1 with TRBJ2-6, with D perhaps TRBD1 or TRBD2 (5 bases each). CDR3 length: 15 amino acids. The V gene's germline CDR1 is SGHRS and CDR2 YFSETQ. V lost 1 base and J lost 2, with 7 bases in between. For the CDR3, the DNA is TGCGCCAGCAGCTTGATGGGGGCTGGGGCCAACGTCCTGACTTTC. Its translation is CASSLMGAGANVLTF.

This clonotype was seen at least ten times. The rearrangement uses TRBV7-9 and TRBJ2-7, with D possibly being TRBD1 (5 bases). Per the germline V gene, CDR1 is SEHNR and CDR2 is FQNEAQ (reference sequence). The CDR3 is made up of 12 amino acids. Trimming stripped 6 bases from V and 4 bases from J, with 10 bases between. CDR3 loop: CASRGAFYEQYF. CDR3 bases: TGTGCCAGCAGAGGGGCGTTTTACGAGCAGTACTTC.

This clonotype has a count of ten or more. The rearrangement joins TRBV7-2 to TRBJ1-1; TRBD1 matches at 7 bases. V lost 4 bases and J lost 5; bases outside the gene matches: 10. The CDR3 contains 15 residues. Germline loops: CDR1 SGHTA, CDR2 FQGNSA. This CDR3 is CASSSQGSVGTEAFF. CDR3 DNA sequence: TGTGCCAGCAGCTCACAGGGGTCGGTGGGGACTGAAGCTTTCTTT.

The chain joins TRBV2 to TRBJ1-1; TRBD1 matches 8 bases. Germline lookup yields CDR1 SNHLY and CDR2 FYNNEI. The CDR3 is made up of 14 amino acids. V shed 6 bases, J shed 4 bases, and the junction held 7 bases outside the gene matches. CDR3 protein: CASRPDRAGTEAFF. Here the CDR3 DNA reads TGTGCCAGCAGGCCGGACAGGGCCGGCACTGAAGCTTTCTTT.